This TCR beta chain derives from a study of cytomegalovirus exposure and HLA in healthy donors. Trimming removed 3 bases at V and 4 bases at J, with 13 bases between. CDR1 is LNHDA, CDR2 SQIVND, per germline (reference sequence). There are 14 residues in the CDR3. The PCR ran on 60 Vbeta and 13 Jbeta primers. The table came from immunoSEQ multiplex PCR; TCRdb's copy has only in-frame clones and leaves some out. The sample shows 85,000 to 110,000 clones, around 66% of them seen only once. V is TRBV19 and J is TRBJ2-7; D is perhaps TRBD2 (5 bases). This sequence was found in a woman between 45 and 65 years old in good health and CMV-seronegative. Specimen: PBMCs. The CDR3 sequence: CASSIGFGGYEQYF. CDR3 nucleotide sequence: TGTGCCAGTAGTATTGGTTTCGGAGGATACGAGCAGTACTTC.